The rows below give T cell receptor beta chains drawn from one sample of a study of blood T cells in healthy people across ages. TCRdb ran MiXCR on the 5' RACE reads and lists one entry per CDR3 protein. The table shows about 830,000 distinct CDR3 sequences, with roughly 60% occurring only once. The specimen was blood. The receptor source for this set is a man aged 25-40 years in good health. Each CDR3 is given with its conserved first and last residue. D genes are given only for firm matches. Size tells how often a clone was seen (once, few, many) or the class of an expanded clone, and some rows leave it out.

v_call	clone_size	d_call	j_call	cdr3_nt	cdr3_aa
TRBV29-1	few	-	TRBJ2-3	TGCAGCGGTGAGGGGGAGGAAGATACGCAGTATTTT	CSGEGEEDTQYF
TRBV4-3	-	-	TRBJ1-4	TGCGCCAGCAGCCAAGATCCGGGGCGAAGGGGAGAAAAACTGTTTTTT	CASSQDPGRRGEKLFF
TRBV5-1	many	TRBD1	TRBJ2-1	TGCGCCAGCAGCCCTGACAGGGGGACCTACAATGAGCAGTTCTTC	CASSPDRGTYNEQFF
TRBV28	-	-	TRBJ2-7	TGTGCCAGCAGAGAAGGGACGGTGAGCTCCTACGAGCAGTACTTC	CASREGTVSSYEQYF
TRBV6-5	few	-	TRBJ2-7	TGTGCCAGCAGCACTCACTCCTACGAGCAGTACTTC	CASSTHSYEQYF
TRBV18	-	TRBD1	TRBJ1-5	TGTGCCAGCTCACCCGGGACAGGGGGCTTTCAGCCCCAGCATTTT	CASSPGTGGFQPQHF
TRBV27	-	TRBD2	TRBJ2-7	TGTGCCAGCAAAAAGGCTAAGCGGGGGGGCTTCGGCGAGCAGTACTTC	CASKKAKRGGFGEQYF
TRBV4-1	-	-	TRBJ1-4	TGCGCCGGCAGCCTACAGGCGCGGAGGGAAAAACTGTTTTTT	CAGSLQARREKLFF
TRBV12-3/TRBV12-4	few	-	TRBJ2-7	TGTGCCAGCAGTTTACACAGTCCGGACGGAGCCTACGAGCAGTACTTC	CASSLHSPDGAYEQYF
TRBV6-5	-	TRBD1	TRBJ1-2	TGTGCCAGCAGCGGACAGGCTACTAACTATGGCTACACCTTC	CASSGQATNYGYTF
TRBV7-2	-	TRBD2	TRBJ2-4	TGTGCCAGCAGCGTCTCTAGCGGGGGGGCTGCCAAAAACATTCAGTACTTC	CASSVSSGGAAKNIQYF
TRBV20-1	-	TRBD2	TRBJ2-3	TGCAGTGCTAGGCTTAGCGGGGGGACTCAGTCGGCGCAGTATTTT	CSARLSGGTQSAQYF
TRBV20-1	-	TRBD2	TRBJ2-1	TGCAGTGCAAGAAGGACTAGCGGATACAATGAGCAGTTCTTC	CSARRTSGYNEQFF
TRBV6-5	-	-	TRBJ2-1	TGTGCCAGCAGTTACACCCGGACTGCGCAGTTCTTC	CASSYTRTAQFF
TRBV20-1	-	-	TRBJ1-5	TGCAGTGCTAGTAAGCCCGTCCCGGGCCAGCCCCAGCATTTT	CSASKPVPGQPQHF
TRBV20-1	-	TRBD1	TRBJ2-1	TGCAGTGCTAGGCCGGGACAGGGAGAATCCTACAATGAGCAGTTCTTC	CSARPGQGESYNEQFF
TRBV12-3/TRBV12-4	-	-	TRBJ1-1	TGTGCCAGCACTTCAGAGAAGAACACTGAAGCTTTCTTT	CASTSEKNTEAFF
TRBV6-5	-	TRBD2	TRBJ2-3	TGTGCCAGCAGTTACTCGCCTAGCGGATACACAGATACGCAGTATTTT	CASSYSPSGYTDTQYF
TRBV7-2	-	-	TRBJ2-5	TGTGCCAGCAGCTTAGAGGAGGGCTACCAAGAGACCCAGTACTTC	CASSLEEGYQETQYF
TRBV5-1	-	-	TRBJ1-2	TGCGCCAGCAGTGGGGTCGGGATACATGGCTACACCTTC	CASSGVGIHGYTF
TRBV6-2/TRBV6-3	-	-	TRBJ2-7	TGTGCCAGCAGTCAGGTGGCGGGGAGCGATTACGAGCAGTACTTC	CASSQVAGSDYEQYF
TRBV20-1	-	-	TRBJ2-5	TGCAGTGCCATTGACCCCCAGGAGACCCAGTACTTC	CSAIDPQETQYF
TRBV25-1	few	-	TRBJ2-1	TGTGCCAGCAGTGAAAGGTACCAGAATAATGAGCAGTTCTTC	CASSERYQNNEQFF
TRBV5-1	-	-	TRBJ2-1	TGCGCCAGCAGCGGGGGGGCAGGCGATAACAATGAGCAGTTCTTC	CASSGGAGDNNEQFF
TRBV15	-	-	TRBJ1-5	TGTGCCACGGGGAGGCGGGAGAATCAGCCCCAGCATTTT	CATGRRENQPQHF
TRBV6-1	few	-	TRBJ2-4	TGTGCCAGCAGTGCCCAGCGGAATGCACTAGCCAAAAACATTCAGTACTTC	CASSAQRNALAKNIQYF
TRBV6-2/TRBV6-3	-	TRBD2	TRBJ2-5	TGTGCCAGCAGTTACTCGGCGGGGGGGCAAGAGACCCAGTACTTC	CASSYSAGGQETQYF
TRBV20-1	-	-	TRBJ2-7	TGCAGTGCTAGAAGACTGGAAATCTCCTACGAGCAGTACTTC	CSARRLEISYEQYF
TRBV12-5	-	-	TRBJ2-1	TGTGCTAGTGGTCCCCAGACCTACAATGAGCAGTTCTTC	CASGPQTYNEQFF
TRBV25-1	-	-	TRBJ2-1	TGTGCCAGCACCACTAAAGCAAATGAGCAGTTCTTC	CASTTKANEQFF
TRBV7-2	once	-	TRBJ2-3	TGTGCCAGCAGCTTGGGGCCGGGGAAAGATACGCAGTATTTT	CASSLGPGKDTQYF
TRBV10-3	-	-	TRBJ2-3	TGTGCCATCAGCCGCGGGGCAGATACGCAGTATTTT	CAISRGADTQYF
TRBV15	-	-	TRBJ1-1	TGTGCCACCAGCAGAGGAAGCACTGAAGCTTTCTTT	CATSRGSTEAFF
TRBV4-3	-	TRBD1	TRBJ1-6	TGCGCCAGCAGCCGGGACAGGGGAGGATATAATTCACCCCTCCACTTT	CASSRDRGGYNSPLHF
TRBV5-5	-	-	TRBJ2-3	TGTGCCAGCGTTCACCTCAGGGGGGGGGCCGGGGATACGCAGTATTTT	CASVHLRGGAGDTQYF
TRBV7-9	-	TRBD1	TRBJ2-7	TGTGCCAGCAGCCTAGTCCTAGGGGGCGTTAGGAGCTCCTACGAGCAGTACTTC	CASSLVLGGVRSSYEQYF
TRBV2	-	-	TRBJ2-1	TGTGCCAGCAGTTTACCCGGGACGATCCTCTCCTACAATGAGCAGTTCTTC	CASSLPGTILSYNEQFF
TRBV10-3	many	-	TRBJ2-7	TGTGCCATCAGGGACCTCACGGATTACGAGCAGTACTTC	CAIRDLTDYEQYF
TRBV29-1	few	-	TRBJ2-4	TGCAGCGTTGAACTAGGGGCGGGAAACATTCAGTACTTC	CSVELGAGNIQYF
TRBV28	-	-	TRBJ2-7	TGTGCCAGCAGTTTCCCCCTGGGGCAGCCCAACGAGCAGTACTTC	CASSFPLGQPNEQYF
TRBV3-1	-	-	TRBJ1-6	TGTGCCAGCACCAACGGGGAAAACTATAATTCACCCCTCCACTTT	CASTNGENYNSPLHF
TRBV10-3	few	TRBD2	TRBJ2-7	TGTGCCATCGGTAGCGGGGGCAGCTACGAGCAGTACTTC	CAIGSGGSYEQYF
TRBV3-1	-	-	TRBJ1-5	TGTGCCAGCAGCCAAGATGCGCGTAGCAATCAGCCCCAGCATTTT	CASSQDARSNQPQHF
TRBV9	-	-	TRBJ2-6	TGTGCCAGCAGCTTAGGACAGACCTCTGGGGCCAACGTCCTGACTTTC	CASSLGQTSGANVLTF
TRBV7-2	-	TRBD1	TRBJ2-6	TGTGCCAGCAGCTTTGTCGGACAGGGACAATTTGGCTCTGGGGCCAACGTCCTGACTTTC	CASSFVGQGQFGSGANVLTF
TRBV9	-	TRBD2	TRBJ2-1	TGTGCCAGCAGCGGAGGAACAGGGACTAGCGGTTTCTACAATGAGCAGTTCTTC	CASSGGTGTSGFYNEQFF
TRBV20-1	once	TRBD1	TRBJ2-5	TGCAGTGCCATCAGGGGGCTCGTAGAGACCCAGTACTTC	CSAIRGLVETQYF
TRBV6-1	few	TRBD1	TRBJ2-1	TGTGCCAGCAGTCAAACCTCCGGGACAGGGGGGCACAATGAGCAGTTCTTC	CASSQTSGTGGHNEQFF
TRBV27	-	-	TRBJ2-5	TGTGCCAGCAGTTTTCTACGCGACCAAGAGACCCAGTACTTC	CASSFLRDQETQYF
TRBV7-2	-	-	TRBJ2-7	TGTGCCAGCAGCCGCTCTCATCAGCCTAAGACTAGTCCCCACGAGCAGTACTTC	CASSRSHQPKTSPHEQYF
TRBV15	-	TRBD2	TRBJ2-1	TGTGCCACCAGCAAACCGGGACTAGCGGCGAATGAGCAGTTCTTC	CATSKPGLAANEQFF
TRBV6-2/TRBV6-3	-	-	TRBJ2-5	TGTGCCAGCAGTACCCGGGACGGCCCACGGGGGACCCAGTACTTC	CASSTRDGPRGTQYF
TRBV29-1	few	-	TRBJ2-7	TGCAGCGTGGGCCGCGAATACGAGCAGTACTTC	CSVGREYEQYF
TRBV3-1	-	TRBD2	TRBJ2-5	TGTGCCAGCAGCCAAGGGGCGGGGGACCAAGAGACCCAGTACTTC	CASSQGAGDQETQYF
TRBV4-3	-	-	TRBJ2-7	TGCGCCAGCAGCCAAGTCCAGGGGGGGGGCTTTTACGAGCAGTACTTC	CASSQVQGGGFYEQYF
TRBV11-3	once	-	TRBJ2-4	TGTGCCAGCAGCTTAGGAGGCAGGGGATTCGACATTCAGTACTTC	CASSLGGRGFDIQYF
TRBV20-1	once	-	TRBJ1-1	TGCAGTGCTAGAGATTTGGGAAACGCTGAAGCTTTCTTT	CSARDLGNAEAFF
TRBV9	-	-	TRBJ2-3	TGTGCCAGCAGCACTTACGGGACTCCCAACACAGATACGCAGTATTTT	CASSTYGTPNTDTQYF
TRBV5-1	few	TRBD2	TRBJ2-7	TGCGCCAGCAGCTTGAATGTACTAGCGGGCGACGAGCAGTACTTC	CASSLNVLAGDEQYF